Each of the 8 T cell receptor beta chains below was sequenced from the same sample in a study of T-cell reconstitution after alpha-beta-depleted transplantation in children. It was with unique molecular identifiers that the TCRbeta library was prepared. In TCRdb, the PCR reads were re-called with MiXCR into one record per CDR3 protein. The data contain about 270,000 distinct CDR3 sequences, about 10% of them singletons. This material consisted of PBMCs from the stem cell graft donor, taken from the stem cell graft. Every receptor here comes from a human donor who donated a stem cell graft to a child with SCID.

This clonotype was observed a few times. This chain links TRBV5-1 with TRBJ1-1; D call uncertain. V dropped 1 base and J dropped 6 bases, with 10 bases sitting between them. CDR1 SGHRS and CDR2 YFSETQ come from the germline V gene. The CDR3 consists of 13 residues. CDR3 DNA sequence: TGCGCCAGCAGCTTGTCCTTGGTGGCTGAAGCTTTCTTT. Protein: CASSLSLVAEAFF.

The chain employs TRBV4-1 and TRBJ2-5; 13 bases map to TRBD2. V lost 1 base, J lost 0 bases, and 2 bases stayed unmatched. Germline V gives CDR1 MGHRA, CDR2 YSYEKL. The CDR3 loop spans 17 amino acids. The CDR3 spells CASSQGGLAGYQETQYF. CDR3 coding DNA: TGCGCCAGCAGCCAAGGGGGACTAGCGGGGTACCAAGAGACCCAGTACTTC.

In this sample, this clonotype turned up many times. The chain joins TRBV5-1 to TRBJ2-2; 14 bases map to TRBD2. With V trimmed by 4 bases and J by 0 bases, 5 bases remained unmatched. The CDR3 has 18 amino acids. Germline CDR1 SGHRS, CDR2 YFSETQ. CDR3 DNA sequence: TGCGCCAGCAGCAGGACTAGCGGGGGGACCTCGAACACCGGGGAGCTGTTTTTT. As protein: CASSRTSGGTSNTGELFF.

At least ten counts were recorded for this clonotype. The chain links TRBV12-3 or TRBV12-4 to TRBJ2-3; 9 positions agree with TRBD1. There are 17 residues in the CDR3. The junction had 8 bases not matched to a gene; V was cut back by 4 bases and J by 0 bases. The CDR3 loop reads CASSCPGQGLSTDTQYF. The CDR3 DNA reads TGTGCCAGCAGTTGTCCGGGACAGGGCCTTAGCACAGATACGCAGTATTTT.

The chain uses TRBV6-5 and TRBJ2-1; D not resolved. V was shortened by 2 bases and J by 8 bases, with 13 bases between the two germline ends. Germline V gene data show CDR1 as MNHEY and CDR2 as SVGAGI. The CDR3 covers 14 residues. CDR3 in amino acids: CASSYGPIAYEQFF. CDR3 coding DNA: TGTGCCAGCAGTTACGGACCTATTGCATATGAGCAGTTCTTC.

This clonotype has a count of ten or more. The rearrangement uses TRBV5-1 and TRBJ2-1; 10 nucleotides align to TRBD1. Germline V gene lookup returns CDR1 SGHRS and CDR2 YFSETQ. The CDR3 has 14 amino acids. V shed 7 bases and J 8 bases; nucleotides not matched to a gene: 9. The chain's CDR3 is CASRTGTGVDEQFF. The CDR3, as DNA: TGCGCCAGCCGTACCGGGACAGGGGTGGATGAGCAGTTCTTC.

V and J are TRBV5-1 and TRBJ2-7; D possibly corresponds to TRBD1 (6 bases). Germline lookup yields CDR1 SGHRS and CDR2 YFSETQ. CDR3 length: 17 amino acids. V was pared by 2 bases and J by 0 bases, with 18 bases between. Written as DNA, the CDR3 is TGCGCCAGCAGCTTTCTAAAGACAGGACAAGCCTCCTACGAGCAGTACTTC. Its translation is CASSFLKTGQASYEQYF.

This clonotype occurred a few times. J is TRBJ2-1 and V is TRBV25-1, with D hard to call. Germline lookup yields CDR1 MGHDK and CDR2 SYGVNS. V was clipped by 1 base and J by 8 bases, with 6 bases between them. This CDR3 comprises 12 residues. The CDR3 DNA reads as TGTGCCAGCAGTGAATTAACCTATGAGCAGTTCTTC. Residues: CASSELTYEQFF.